Shown below are 21 T cell receptor beta chains from a single sample sequenced in a study of technical replicates of blood from a handful of donors. Measured with immunoSEQ multiplex PCR; TCRdb has only the in-frame clones, and not every one. The sample includes some 87,000 clones, 92% of them seen just once. The source material was T cells isolated from PBMCs. Receptor source: a human donor in good health.

The V call is TRBV27, the J call TRBJ1-5; D gene ambiguous. Germline V gives CDR1 MNHEY, CDR2 SMNVEV (reference sequence). The CDR3 covers 14 residues. V was cut by 3 bases and J by 2 bases, with 8 bases left in between. CDR3 DNA: TGTGCCAGCAGTTTGTGGCAGGGCAATCAGCCCCAGCATTTT. Its protein product is CASSLWQGNQPQHF.

This clone came up a few times. The chain combines TRBV6-1 with TRBJ2-5; D is possibly TRBD2 (7 bases). V lost 3 bases to trimming and J lost 5 bases, with 13 bases between them. The CDR3 is 14 amino acids. Germline V gives CDR1 MNHNS, CDR2 SASEGT. CDR3 nucleotides: TGTGCCAGCAGTGACGCGGGGGCGCGGGAGACCCAGTACTTC. It is translated as CASSDAGARETQYF.

V gene TRBV7-2 combines with J gene TRBJ2-3; D perhaps matches TRBD2 (6 bases). The germline CDR1 and CDR2 sequences are SGHTA and FQGNSA. This CDR3 has 15 residues. The V gene lost 0 bases and the J gene lost 2 bases, with 9 bases spanning the gap. CDR3 sequence (DNA): TGTGCCAGCAGCTTAGCCGGCGGGACCACAGATACGCAGTATTTT. It encodes CASSLAGGTTDTQYF.

This chain joins TRBV7-7 and TRBJ2-7; TRBD2 aligns across 8 bases. CDR3 length: 17 residues. With V trimmed by 8 bases and J by 4 bases, 19 bases remained unmatched. Germline CDR1 is SSHAT and CDR2 is FNYEAQ (reference sequence). The CDR3 is CASSPGGGTGTPYEQYF. CDR3 DNA: TGTGCCAGCTCGCCCGGCGGGGGGACCGGGACACCTTACGAGCAGTACTTC.

J is TRBJ2-7 and V is TRBV7-2; 8 bases match TRBD1. CDR1 and CDR2 (germline): SGHTA, FQGNSA. The ends lost 3 bases at V and 6 bases at J; junction bases unmatched: 7. CDR3 size: 14 residues. Here the CDR3 reads CASSFQMDRAEQYF. Written as DNA, the CDR3 is TGTGCCAGCAGCTTCCAGATGGACAGGGCCGAGCAGTACTTC.

V usage is TRBV5-1 and J usage is TRBJ2-5, with a tentative D call TRBD2 (5 bases). Germline V gene sequence: CDR1 SGHRS, CDR2 YFSETQ. The V end lost 0 bases, the J end lost 4 bases, and 13 bases lay between the germline ends. This CDR3 contains 15 residues. Here the CDR3 DNA reads TGCGCCAGCAGCTTGGGGGCGGGTTCCCTAGAGACCCAGTACTTC. Translation gives CASSLGAGSLETQYF.

This chain links TRBV11-3 with TRBJ1-4, with D maybe TRBD1 (5 bases). The CDR3 covers 15 residues. V shed 6 bases and J shed 5 bases, with 16 bases lying between them. Per the germline V gene, CDR1 is SGHNT and CDR2 is YENEEA. The CDR3 DNA is TGTGCCAGCAGAGCCGGGGGGTTTAAGAATGAAAAACTGTTTTTT. This encodes CASRAGGFKNEKLFF.

V is TRBV27 and J is TRBJ1-1; 10 bases match TRBD1. The germline CDR1 and CDR2 sequences are MNHEY and SMNVEV (reference sequence). V shed 3 bases, J shed 1 base, and the junction held 17 bases outside the gene matches. The CDR3 is 20 residues long. The CDR3 nucleotides are TGTGCCAGCAGTTTTCCTACTCCCGGGACAGGGGAAGGGACGAACACTGAAGCTTTCTTT. Protein sequence: CASSFPTPGTGEGTNTEAFF.

The rearrangement uses TRBV30 and TRBJ2-7, with D maybe TRBD2 (5 bases). In germline, CDR1 is GTSNPN, CDR2 SVGIG (reference sequence). This CDR3 region has 15 residues. V gave up 0 bases and J gave up 2 bases, with 14 bases separating them. CDR3 sequence: CAWSVLGTQPYEQYF. The CDR3 DNA is TGTGCCTGGAGTGTACTAGGCACTCAACCCTACGAGCAGTACTTC.

V is TRBV7-8 and J is TRBJ2-3; TRBD1 aligns across 8 bases. The germline gives CDR1 SGHVS, CDR2 FQNEAQ. The junction had 9 bases not matched to a gene; V was cut back by 0 bases and J by 4 bases. This CDR3 has 17 residues. Here the CDR3 DNA reads TGTGCCAGCAGCTTAGCCTACGGACAGGGCTATGCAGATACGCAGTATTTT. It is translated as CASSLAYGQGYADTQYF. Supplemented by reference TRBV7-8 and TRBJ2-3, the full variable domain reads GAGVSQSPRYKVAKRGQDVALRCDPISGHVSLFWYQQALGQGPEFLTYFQNEAQLDKSGLPSDRFFAERPEGSVSTLKIQRTQQEDSAVYLCASSLAYGQGYADTQYFGPGTRLTVL.

The CDR3 DNA reads as TGTGCCAGTAGTGCCCGGGACAGGGGCAATGAGCAGTTCTTC. Protein: CASSARDRGNEQFF. The chain has TRBV19 and TRBJ2-1, with 10 bases aligning to TRBD1. The CDR3 loop spans 14 amino acids. Germline V CDR1 and CDR2: LNHDA, SQIVND (reference sequence). J gave up 6 bases and V 5 bases, and 4 bases lay outside the gene matches.

This chain connects TRBV7-2 to TRBJ2-2, with 7 nucleotides matching TRBD2. The ends lost 4 bases at V and 4 bases at J; junction bases unmatched: 6. Per the germline V gene, CDR1 is SGHTA and CDR2 is FQGNSA. CDR3 length: 15 amino acids. In nucleotides, the CDR3 is TGTGCCAGCAGCTCAACGAGCGGGGCCACCGGGGAGCTGTTTTTT. Translating it yields CASSSTSGATGELFF.

The rearrangement uses TRBV2 and TRBJ1-1; D is unresolved. CDR3 length: 13 amino acids. V was pared by 8 bases and J by 3 bases, with 13 bases between. CDR1 and CDR2 from the germline V gene are SNHLY and FYNNEI. The CDR3 bases are TGTGCCAGCCCGGGGATGGTGGACACTGAAGCTTTCTTT. Translated: CASPGMVDTEAFF.

The chain carries TRBV6-5 and TRBJ2-5, with D perhaps TRBD2 (6 bases). CDR1 and CDR2 (germline): MNHEY, SVGAGI. The CDR3 has 15 amino acids. V shed 0 bases and J shed 5 bases, with 13 bases lying between them. CDR3 nucleotides: TGTGCCAGCAGTTACTCGGCTCAGAGCGGGGAGACCCAGTACTTC. Its translation: CASSYSAQSGETQYF.

V gene TRBV29-1 combines with J gene TRBJ2-1; a weak D match, TRBD2 (6 bases). This CDR3 region has 13 residues. The V end lost 6 bases, the J end lost 7 bases, and 16 bases lay between the germline ends. Germline V gene lookup returns CDR1 SQVTM and CDR2 ANQGSEA. CDR3 region: CSVEGTRLNEQFF. The CDR3 coding sequence is TGCAGCGTGGAGGGGACCAGACTTAATGAGCAGTTCTTC.

The chain combines TRBV6-5 with TRBJ1-1; D perhaps matches TRBD1 (5 bases). The V end lost 6 bases, the J end lost 4 bases, and 15 bases lay between the germline ends. Germline V CDR1 and CDR2: MNHEY, SVGAGI. CDR3 length: 14 residues. The CDR3 DNA reads TGTGCCAGCAGCCCTTCAGGGTCCCTCACTGAAGCTTTCTTT. Its translation: CASSPSGSLTEAFF.

The V gene is TRBV20-1, the J gene TRBJ1-2; the D gene is possibly TRBD1 (5 bases). The CDR3 length is 11 residues. CDR1 is DFQATT, CDR2 SNEGSKA, per germline (reference sequence). V shed 6 bases and J shed 7 bases, with 12 bases lying between them. CDR3 DNA: TGCAGTGCCCCCGCGGGGCCTGGCTACACCTTC. Its protein is CSAPAGPGYTF.

The rearrangement joins TRBV28 to TRBJ2-1; 9 bases are a match to TRBD2. The CDR3 loop spans 18 amino acids. Germline V lookup: CDR1 MDHEN, CDR2 SYDVKM. With V trimmed by 5 bases and J by 1 base, 12 bases remained unmatched. Written as DNA, the CDR3 is TGTGCCAGCAGTCTTGCTAGCGGGGAGGGGTTTTCCTACAATGAGCAGTTCTTC. It yields the protein CASSLASGEGFSYNEQFF.

The chain couples TRBV27 to TRBJ2-3; 9 bases map to TRBD2. V lost 6 bases and J lost 5; bases outside the gene matches: 9. This CDR3 has 15 residues. Per germline, CDR1 MNHEY and CDR2 SMNVEV (reference sequence). CDR3 residues: CASRPGLANVDTQYF. CDR3 DNA sequence: TGTGCCAGCAGGCCGGGACTAGCTAATGTAGATACGCAGTATTTT.

V is TRBV20-1 and J is TRBJ2-5, with D possibly TRBD1 on 5 matching bases. Germline-derived CDR1 and CDR2 are DFQATT and SNEGSKA (reference sequence). The CDR3 has 11 amino acids. V gave up 6 bases and J gave up 4 bases, with 9 bases separating them. CDR3: CSARVGETQYF. CDR3 coding DNA: TGCAGTGCCAGGGTGGGAGAGACCCAGTACTTC.

The chain carries TRBV5-4 and TRBJ2-7, with 9 bases matching TRBD2. Trimming at V came to 0 bases and at J to 1 base, leaving 11 bases not matched to a gene. The CDR3 spans 18 residues. Germline CDR1 is SGHNT and CDR2 is YYREEE (reference sequence). This CDR3 reads CASSLASWAGGPSYEQYF. Written as DNA, the CDR3 is TGTGCCAGCAGCTTGGCATCTTGGGCGGGAGGGCCTTCCTACGAGCAGTACTTC.